A single sample is the source of the 9 T cell receptor beta chains below, sequenced in a study of T-cell memory formation after mild COVID-19. Each CDR3 protein is one row after TCRdb ran MiXCR on the 5' RACE reads. Among hundreds of thousands of distinct CDR3 sequences listed, about 16% were seen once. The sequenced sample was PBMCs or a T cell subset sorted from them (not recorded which). Receptors were obtained from a man aged 18 to 35 who had mild COVID-19 (a few samples of this study predate the infection). Cell type and time point are not known.

This clonotype was seen a handful of times. The V gene is TRBV7-2, the J gene TRBJ2-7, with no clear D. V was pared by 4 bases and J by 1 base, with 14 bases between. The CDR3 has 15 residues. CDR1 and CDR2 (germline): SGHTA, FQGNSA. CDR3 sequence: CASSSAGKQSYEQYV. DNA of the CDR3: TGTGCCAGCAGCTCCGCTGGCAAGCAATCCTACGAGCAGTACGTC.

The rearrangement uses TRBV6-2 or TRBV6-3 and TRBJ1-2; 8 bases map to TRBD1. Germline CDR1 reads MNHEY; CDR2 reads SVGEGT. The CDR3 has 16 amino acids. V lost 2 bases to trimming and J lost 1 base; unmatched junction nucleotides: 6. CDR3: CASSYQDREDNYGYTF. As DNA, the CDR3 is TGTGCCAGCAGTTACCAGGACAGGGAAGATAACTATGGCTACACCTTC.

Only a few counts were recorded for this clonotype. This chain connects TRBV6-2 or TRBV6-3 to TRBJ2-1; the match to TRBD2 covers 7 bases. The CDR3 spans 14 residues. The V segment lost 8 bases and the J segment 4 bases; nucleotides outside the gene matches: 8. Per germline, CDR1 MNHEY and CDR2 SVGEGT. The CDR3 protein is CASSPGGLYNEQFF. CDR3 in DNA: TGTGCCAGCTCTCCGGGGGGTCTTTACAATGAGCAGTTCTTC.

At least ten counts were recorded for this clonotype. The J gene is TRBJ2-5, the V gene TRBV7-9; no clear D gene. V was cut by 3 bases and J by 4 bases, with 9 bases left in between. This CDR3 contains 13 residues. The germline gives CDR1 SEHNR, CDR2 FQNEAQ (reference sequence). The chain's CDR3 is CASSLVARETQYF. CDR3 DNA sequence: TGTGCCAGCAGCTTGGTAGCCCGAGAGACCCAGTACTTC.

The gene calls are TRBV12-3 or TRBV12-4 and TRBJ2-7; the D is unclear. Trimming pared 6 bases from V and 3 bases from J, leaving 15 bases between. The CDR3 covers 14 residues. The CDR3 nucleotides read TGTGCCAGCAGCTCCAGGACGCAGTACTACGAGCAGTACTTC. Translating gives CASSSRTQYYEQYF.

V is TRBV3-1 and J is TRBJ2-4; no firm D call. Deletions cut 2 bases from V and 0 bases from J, with 8 bases between. This CDR3 contains 15 residues. Germline V gene sequence: CDR1 LGHDT, CDR2 YNNKEL (reference sequence). For the CDR3, the DNA is TGTGCCAGCAGCCAAAGTCCGGGAGCCAAAAACATTCAGTACTTC. The encoded protein is CASSQSPGAKNIQYF.

This clonotype was seen a few times. The chain carries TRBV5-1 and TRBJ2-3; the D gene is possibly TRBD1 (6 bases). CDR3 length: 15 residues. Trimming removed 2 bases at V and 2 bases at J, with 12 bases between. Germline lookup yields CDR1 SGHRS and CDR2 YFSETQ. The chain's CDR3 is CASSFRGPNTDTQYF. In nucleotides, the CDR3 is TGCGCCAGCAGCTTCAGGGGACCGAACACAGATACGCAGTATTTT.

V and J are TRBV5-1 and TRBJ1-4, with a weak D call TRBD1 (6 bases). Per the germline V gene, CDR1 is SGHRS and CDR2 is YFSETQ. V was trimmed by 6 bases and J by 0 bases, leaving 9 bases between them. The CDR3 contains 14 residues. CDR3 sequence reads: CASKRQATNEKLFF. DNA for the CDR3: TGCGCCAGCAAAAGACAGGCAACTAATGAAAAACTGTTTTTT. The full variable domain, its missing parts supplied by reference TRBV5-1 and TRBJ1-4, is KAGVTQTPRYLIKTRGQQVTLSCSPISGHRSVSWYQQTPGQGLQFLFEYFSETQRNKGNFPGRFSGRQFSNSRSEMNVSTLELGDSALYLCASKRQATNEKLFFGSGTQLSVL.

This clonotype was counted only a few times. The chain joins TRBV10-3 to TRBJ1-1; D unresolved. Germline V gives CDR1 ENHRY, CDR2 SYGVKD. This CDR3 comprises 14 residues. Trimming left V 0 bases short and J 1 base short, with 6 bases between. CDR3 amino acids: CAISESGENTEAFF. The CDR3 nucleotides read TGTGCCATCAGTGAGTCAGGAGAGAACACTGAAGCTTTCTTT.